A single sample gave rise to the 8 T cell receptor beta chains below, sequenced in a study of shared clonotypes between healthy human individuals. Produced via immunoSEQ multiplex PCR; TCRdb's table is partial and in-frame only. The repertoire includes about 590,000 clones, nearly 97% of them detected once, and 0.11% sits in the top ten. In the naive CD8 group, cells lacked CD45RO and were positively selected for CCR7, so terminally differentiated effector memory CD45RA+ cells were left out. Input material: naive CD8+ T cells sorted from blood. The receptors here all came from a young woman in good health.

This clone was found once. The CDR3: CASSLGGQGSPTEAFF. As DNA, the CDR3 is TGTGCCAGCAGCTTAGGGGGACAGGGATCCCCCACTGAAGCTTTCTTT. This chain joins TRBV13 and TRBJ1-1; 9 bases are shared with TRBD1. After removal of 0 bases from V and 4 bases from J, the junction contained 6 bases not matched to a gene. The CDR3 is made up of 16 amino acids. Germline V gene sequence: CDR1 PRHDT, CDR2 FYEKMQ (reference sequence). Based on the CDR3 plus reference TRBV13 and TRBJ1-1, the full variable domain is AAGVIQSPRHLIKEKRETATLKCYPIPRHDTVYWYQQGPGQDPQFLISFYEKMQSDKGSIPDRFSAQQFSDYHSELNMSSLELGDSALYFCASSLGGQGSPTEAFFGQGTRLTVV.

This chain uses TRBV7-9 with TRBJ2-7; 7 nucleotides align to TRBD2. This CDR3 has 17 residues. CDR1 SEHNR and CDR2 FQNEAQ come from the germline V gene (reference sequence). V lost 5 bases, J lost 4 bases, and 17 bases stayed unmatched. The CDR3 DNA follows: TGTGCCAGCAGCCCACCCTGGGGCGGGAGAGAGATTTACGAGCAGTACTTC. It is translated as CASSPPWGGREIYEQYF. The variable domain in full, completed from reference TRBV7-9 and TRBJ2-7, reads DTGVSQNPRHKITKRGQNVTFRCDPISEHNRLYWYRQTLGQGPEFLTYFQNEAQLEKSRLLSDRFSAERPKGSFSTLEIQRTEQGDSAMYLCASSPPWGGREIYEQYFGPGTRLTVT.

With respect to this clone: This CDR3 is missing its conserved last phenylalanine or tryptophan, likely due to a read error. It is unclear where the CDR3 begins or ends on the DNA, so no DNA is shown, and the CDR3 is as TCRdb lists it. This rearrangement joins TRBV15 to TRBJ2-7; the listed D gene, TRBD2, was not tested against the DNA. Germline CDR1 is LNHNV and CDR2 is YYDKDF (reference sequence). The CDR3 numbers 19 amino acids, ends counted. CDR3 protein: CATSRDVRPRMTSGRDPES.

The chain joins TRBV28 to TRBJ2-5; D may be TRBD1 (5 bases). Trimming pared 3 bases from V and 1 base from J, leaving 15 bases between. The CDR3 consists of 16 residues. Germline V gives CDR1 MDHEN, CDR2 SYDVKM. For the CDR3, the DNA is TGTGCCAGCAGTTTCAGGGTTGAGGTCCTCCAAGAGACCCAGTACTTC. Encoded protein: CASSFRVEVLQETQYF.

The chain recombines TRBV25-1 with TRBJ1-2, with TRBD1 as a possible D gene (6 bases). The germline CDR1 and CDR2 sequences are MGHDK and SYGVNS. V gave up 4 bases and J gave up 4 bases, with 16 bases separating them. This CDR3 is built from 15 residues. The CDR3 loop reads CASSGHRQDLYGYTF. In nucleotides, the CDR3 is TGTGCCAGCAGTGGCCACCGACAGGACCTCTATGGCTACACCTTC.

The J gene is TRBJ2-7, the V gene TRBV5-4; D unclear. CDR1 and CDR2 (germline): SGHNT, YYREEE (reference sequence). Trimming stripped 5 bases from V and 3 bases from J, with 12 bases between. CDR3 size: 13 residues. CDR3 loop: CASSFGPDYEQYF. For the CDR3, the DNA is TGTGCCAGCAGTTTCGGACCGGACTACGAGCAGTACTTC.

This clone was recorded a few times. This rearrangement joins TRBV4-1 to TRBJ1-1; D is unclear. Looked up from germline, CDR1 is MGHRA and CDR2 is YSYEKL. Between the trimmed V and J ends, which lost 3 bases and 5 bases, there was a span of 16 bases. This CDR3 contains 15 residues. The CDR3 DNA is TGCGCCAGCAGCCATCCCTACGGTCGGGCGACTGAAGCTTTCTTT. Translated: CASSHPYGRATEAFF.

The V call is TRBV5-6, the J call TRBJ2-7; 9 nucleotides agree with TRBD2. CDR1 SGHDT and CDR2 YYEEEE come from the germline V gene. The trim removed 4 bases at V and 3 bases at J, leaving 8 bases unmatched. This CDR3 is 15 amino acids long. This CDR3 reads CASSILSGRVYEQYF. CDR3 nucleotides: TGTGCCAGCAGCATCCTTAGCGGGAGAGTCTACGAGCAGTACTTC.